One sample yielded the 14 T cell receptor beta chains listed below, sequenced in a study of OX40 agonist ivuxolimab in advanced cancers. Sequencing was performed with immunoSEQ multiplex PCR; in TCRdb, only in-frame clones are kept and a portion is missing. The data hold some 58,000 clones, with roughly 80% observed a single time. Sample: CD4+ or CD8+ T cells sorted from blood, taken in a trial of the OX40 agonist ivuxolimab. The receptors were gathered from an adult with an advanced solid tumor such as melanoma, head and neck, liver or kidney cancer.

This sequence joins TRBV5-4 and TRBJ2-5, with 7 bases aligning to TRBD2. Germline-derived CDR1 and CDR2 are SGHNT and YYREEE (reference sequence). Trimming removed 0 bases from V and 1 base from J; junction bases left unmatched: 6. The CDR3 totals 16 residues. CDR3 amino acids: CASSLEPSGSQETQYF. The CDR3 nucleotides read TGTGCCAGCAGCTTGGAACCTAGCGGATCCCAAGAGACCCAGTACTTC.

The V call is TRBV11-3, the J call TRBJ2-5; 8 bases line up with TRBD1. The DNA end is a closer match to TRBJ2-7, so the J assignment may be wrong. CDR3 length equals 13 residues. CDR1 and CDR2 from the germline V gene are SGHNT and YENEEA. The CDR3 DNA follows: TGTGCCAGCAGCCAGGGGGCTGGATTCGAGCAGTACTTC. Protein sequence: CASSQGAGFEQYF.

The chain carries TRBV27 and TRBJ2-5; D tentatively reads TRBD1 or TRBD2 (5 bases each). The J call may be mistaken, given a closer DNA end match to TRBJ2-7. This CDR3 has 17 amino acids. CDR1 is MNHEY and CDR2 is SMNVEV in the germline V gene (reference sequence). In DNA, the CDR3 is TGTGCCAGCAGATCTCTCACCCGGGACCGAATTTCCTACGAGCAGTACTTC. It specifies CASRSLTRDRISYEQYF.

The chain employs TRBV6-1 and TRBJ2-7; no definite D call. This CDR3 has 13 residues. V was pared by 7 bases and J by 2 bases, with 12 bases between. Germline CDR1 MNHNS, CDR2 SASEGT. In DNA, the CDR3 is TGTGCCAGCAAAACAGAAACGACCTACGAGCAGTACTTC. Translating gives CASKTETTYEQYF.

The V call is TRBV4-1, the J call TRBJ2-7; possibly TRBD2 for D (5 bases). V shed 5 bases and J shed 0 bases, with 8 bases lying between them. The CDR3 consists of 13 residues. Germline V lookup: CDR1 MGHRA, CDR2 YSYEKL. The CDR3 loop is CASSYGVSYEQYF. In DNA, the CDR3 is TGCGCCAGCAGCTACGGGGTCTCCTACGAGCAGTACTTC.

The chain is built from TRBV2 and TRBJ2-5; the D gene is possibly TRBD2 (6 bases). Trimming stripped 6 bases from V and 4 bases from J, with 18 bases between. The length of the CDR3 is 15 residues. Looked up from germline, CDR1 is SNHLY and CDR2 is FYNNEI. The CDR3 here is CASSREWEERETQYF. The CDR3 DNA follows: TGTGCCAGCAGCCGAGAGTGGGAGGAAAGAGAGACCCAGTACTTC.

This sequence joins TRBV23-1 and TRBJ2-7; possibly TRBD2 for D (6 bases). TRBV23-1 is an open reading frame, and its role is uncertain. This CDR3 has 16 amino acids. Trimming cost V 7 bases and J 4 bases, with 23 bases left between them. The CDR3 sequence: CASKHGTRDSGYEQYV. CDR3 coding DNA: TGCGCCAGCAAACATGGGACCCGGGACTCAGGATACGAGCAGTACGTC.

In its sample, this clone was seen once. The rearrangement links TRBV28 to TRBJ1-5, with 12 bases identical to TRBD1. Germline-derived CDR1 and CDR2 are MDHEN and SYDVKM. The CDR3 length is 17 residues. J was trimmed by 7 bases and V by 6 bases; bases with no gene match: 13. CDR3 in amino acids: CASSTGQGAIRGQPQHF. As DNA, the CDR3 is TGTGCCAGCAGCACGGGACAGGGGGCGATCCGAGGACAGCCCCAGCATTTT.

The genes are TRBV7-2 and TRBJ2-1; a weak D match, TRBD2 (5 bases). CDR3 length: 12 residues. Trimming removed 5 bases at V and 8 bases at J, with 10 bases between. Germline CDR1 SGHTA, CDR2 FQGNSA. The CDR3 loop is CASSRPRDEQFF. CDR3 DNA: TGTGCCAGCAGCCGCCCGCGGGATGAGCAGTTCTTC.

This clone appeared once. The CDR3 DNA follows: TGTGCCAGCAAGTTCTTGGGTGGAAACATTCAGTACTTC. Translated: CASKFLGGNIQYF. V is TRBV6-1 and J is TRBJ2-4; D remains ambiguous. V dropped 7 bases and J dropped 6 bases, with 13 bases sitting between them. Germline loops: CDR1 MNHNS, CDR2 SASEGT. The CDR3 spans 13 residues.

The genes are TRBV15 and TRBJ1-1; the D gene is possibly TRBD1 (5 bases). CDR1 is LNHNV and CDR2 is YYDKDF in the germline V gene (reference sequence). V was clipped by 1 base and J by 0 bases, with 21 bases between them. This CDR3 region has 19 residues. CDR3 coding DNA: TGTGCCACCAGCAGAGGGTGGGGGACGACAGCCTCTATGAACACTGAAGCTTTCTTT. Amino acids: CATSRGWGTTASMNTEAFF.

In DNA, the CDR3 is TGCAGCGTTGAGGGGACATGGCTGGGGGGCGAGCAGTACTTC. This sequence encodes CSVEGTWLGGEQYF. The chain is built from TRBV29-1 and TRBJ2-7; the D call may be TRBD1 or TRBD2 (6 bases each). The CDR3 length is 14 residues. Deletions cut 3 bases from V and 6 bases from J, with 18 bases between. Germline assignment: CDR1 SQVTM and CDR2 ANQGSEA.

V and J are TRBV6-5 and TRBJ2-7; weak D call: TRBD2 (5 bases). Germline V gene sequence: CDR1 MNHEY, CDR2 SVGAGI. V was pared by 4 bases and J by 3 bases, with 10 bases between. The CDR3 extends over 13 amino acids. CDR3 in DNA: TGTGCCAGCAGTTCCGGGGTAGGCTACGAGCAGTACGTC. The encoded protein is CASSSGVGYEQYV.

This chain uses TRBV4-2 with TRBJ2-1, with TRBD2 matching over 7 bases. Germline lookup yields CDR1 LGHNA and CDR2 YNFKEQ. Germline trimming cut 2 bases from V and 7 bases from J; bases unmatched to any gene: 5. The CDR3 has 14 residues. The CDR3 sequence is CASSQNGLDNEQFF. CDR3 nucleotides: TGTGCCAGCAGCCAAAACGGACTAGATAATGAGCAGTTCTTC.